Listed below are T cell receptor beta chains from one sample, sequenced in a study of blood T cell repertoires in COVID-19. The assay was immunoSEQ multiplex PCR, and TCRdb's table has in-frame clones only and misses some. Of roughly 100,000 clones in the sample, around 90% were seen once. The sample comprised peripheral blood. These receptors originate from a woman in her 70s with acute or convalescent COVID-19. Both conserved end residues are part of each CDR3. The D gene is left open where the match is weak. The size of a clone is reported for some rows only, either as once, few or many, or as a class for expanded clones.

V: TRBV28; size: .; D: TRBD2; J: TRBJ2-1; DNA: TGTGCCAGCAGCCCAGCGGGAGTCAGGGACAATGAGCAGTTCTTC; CDR3: CASSPAGVRDNEQFF
V: TRBV10-3; size: .; D: TRBD2; J: TRBJ2-3; DNA: TGTGCCATCAGCGGGACTAGCGGGACCGCAGATACGCAGTATTTT; CDR3: CAISGTSGTADTQYF
V: TRBV2; size: .; D: TRBD1; J: TRBJ2-5; DNA: TGTGCCAGCAGTTACAGGGGGGATAGTTTCGGGGAGACCCAGTACTTC; CDR3: CASSYRGDSFGETQYF
V: TRBV3-1/TRBV3-2; size: .; D: TRBD2; J: TRBJ2-1; DNA: TGTGCCAGCAGCCAAGTGGCAGCGGGAGTCGGTAATGAGCAGTTCTTC; CDR3: CASSQVAAGVGNEQFF
V: TRBV10-3; size: .; D: .; J: TRBJ1-5; DNA: TGTGCCATCAGTGAGCCCCCCCTCGGGAGTACGCCCCAGCATTTT; CDR3: CAISEPPLGSTPQHF
V: TRBV24-1; size: .; D: TRBD2; J: TRBJ2-1; DNA: TGTGCCACCAGTTCAAGGGGACTAGCGAGCTCCTACAATGAGCAGTTCTTC; CDR3: CATSSRGLASSYNEQFF
V: TRBV11-3; size: .; D: TRBD2; J: TRBJ2-1; DNA: TGTGCCAGCAGCTTAATGCGGACTAGTTCCTACAATGAGCAGTTCTTC; CDR3: CASSLMRTSSYNEQFF
V: TRBV7-9; size: .; D: TRBD1; J: TRBJ1-3; DNA: TGTGCCAGCGAGACAGGGGGCTCTGGAAACACCATATATTTT; CDR3: CASETGGSGNTIYF
V: TRBV28; size: .; D: TRBD1; J: TRBJ1-2; DNA: TGTGCCAGCCGGGGACAGGGGCTTTTCTATGGCTACACCTTC; CDR3: CASRGQGLFYGYTF
V: TRBV7-8; size: .; D: TRBD1; J: TRBJ1-2; DNA: TGTGCCAGCAGCCCGAGGACAGGGGGGGACTATGGCTACACCTTC; CDR3: CASSPRTGGDYGYTF
V: TRBV7-8; size: .; D: TRBD1; J: TRBJ1-2; DNA: TGTGCCAGCAGTCCTGGACAGGGAGGCTCTGGCTACACCTTC; CDR3: CASSPGQGGSGYTF
V: TRBV7-2; size: .; D: TRBD1; J: TRBJ1-1; DNA: TGTGCCAGCAGCTTTACCAGGGGGAATGCTGAAGCTTTCTTT; CDR3: CASSFTRGNAEAFF
V: TRBV28; size: .; D: TRBD1; J: TRBJ1-6; DNA: TGTGCCAGCAGTGGTAGGGGGACAGGGAATTCACCCCTCCACTTT; CDR3: CASSGRGTGNSPLHF
V: TRBV24-1; size: .; D: .; J: TRBJ2-6; DNA: TGTGCCACCAGTGATTTTAGGGCCAACGTCCTGACTTTC; CDR3: CATSDFRANVLTF
V: TRBV25-1; size: .; D: .; J: TRBJ1-4; DNA: TGTGCCAGCAGAGGACAGTTTAATGAAAAACTGTTTTTT; CDR3: CASRGQFNEKLFF
V: TRBV11-2; size: .; D: .; J: TRBJ1-5; DNA: TGTGCCAGCAGCCGACAGCCTAGCAATCAGCCCCAGCATTTT; CDR3: CASSRQPSNQPQHF
V: TRBV27; size: .; D: .; J: TRBJ1-4; DNA: TGTGCCAGCAGCCGTCAGCGATCTAATGAAAAACTGTTTTTT; CDR3: CASSRQRSNEKLFF
V: TRBV19; size: .; D: .; J: TRBJ1-3; DNA: TGTGCCAGTAGTACCGCCGCGGCCAGCGGAAACACCATATATTTT; CDR3: CASSTAAASGNTIYF
V: TRBV6-4; size: .; D: .; J: TRBJ1-2; DNA: TGTGCCAGCAGCCCCAGGGGAAATAACTATGGCTACACCTTC; CDR3: CASSPRGNNYGYTF
V: TRBV10-3; size: .; D: .; J: TRBJ1-5; DNA: TGTGCCTCCGGCAGGGGCAGCAATCAGCCCCAGCATTTT; CDR3: CASGRGSNQPQHF
V: TRBV28; size: .; D: .; J: TRBJ1-5; DNA: TGTGCCAGCAGTTTTCTGGGGGGGGGTCAGCCCCAGCATTTT; CDR3: CASSFLGGGQPQHF
V: TRBV6-1; size: .; D: TRBD1; J: TRBJ1-1; DNA: TGTGCCAGCAGTGAAGTGTTAGGGACAGGGGGCAAAGCTTTCTTT; CDR3: CASSEVLGTGGKAFF
V: TRBV10-3; size: .; D: .; J: TRBJ2-1; DNA: TGTGCCATCAGTGAGTCCCGACTCCTGATGCTCTTC; CDR3: CAISESRLLMLF
V: TRBV24-1; size: .; D: TRBD2; J: TRBJ2-5; DNA: TGTGCCACCAGTGACCTGGGACTAGCGGGTAACCAAGAGACCCAGTACTTC; CDR3: CATSDLGLAGNQETQYF
V: TRBV15; size: .; D: TRBD1; J: TRBJ1-3; DNA: TGTGCCACCAGCAGAGATCCGGTGGGACAGGGCTCTGGAAACACCATATATTTT; CDR3: CATSRDPVGQGSGNTIYF
V: TRBV7-2; size: .; D: .; J: TRBJ2-5; DNA: TGTGCCAGCAGCTTAGACCCGGCGTCAGGGACCCAGTACTTC; CDR3: CASSLDPASGTQYF
V: TRBV19; size: .; D: .; J: TRBJ1-2; DNA: TGTGCCAGTACGCCCCTCAAAGACTTGAACTATGGCTACACCTTC; CDR3: CASTPLKDLNYGYTF
V: TRBV19; size: .; D: .; J: TRBJ1-5; DNA: TGTGCCAGTAGTATAGGGGGAGAGCAGCCCCAGCATTTT; CDR3: CASSIGGEQPQHF
V: TRBV5-1; size: .; D: TRBD1; J: TRBJ1-6; DNA: TGCGCCAGCAGCACAGGGACAGGGCTTAATTCACCCCTCCACTTT; CDR3: CASSTGTGLNSPLHF
V: TRBV5-6; size: .; D: .; J: TRBJ1-2; DNA: TGTGCCAGCAGCCACCGATCGACAGCTAACTATGGCTACACCTTC; CDR3: CASSHRSTANYGYTF
V: TRBV12-5; size: .; D: .; J: TRBJ1-1; DNA: TGTGCTAGTGGTTTGGGGGACACGAACACTGAAGCTTTCTTT; CDR3: CASGLGDTNTEAFF
V: TRBV2; size: .; D: .; J: TRBJ1-1; DNA: TGTGCCAGCAGAACTATAATGAACACTGAAGCTTTCTTT; CDR3: CASRTIMNTEAFF
V: TRBV18; size: .; D: TRBD1; J: TRBJ1-5; DNA: TGTGCCAGCTCAGCTCCGGACAGGGACGGGGGACAGCCCCAGCATTTT; CDR3: CASSAPDRDGGQPQHF
V: TRBV18; size: .; D: .; J: TRBJ1-5; DNA: TGTGCCAGCTCACCAGATCTTGGGAGGAGCCAGCCCCAGCATTTT; CDR3: CASSPDLGRSQPQHF
V: TRBV24-1; size: few; D: TRBD1; J: TRBJ1-5; DNA: TGTGCCACCAGTGGGGGACAGGGTAATCAGCCCCAGCATTTT; CDR3: CATSGGQGNQPQHF
V: TRBV19; size: .; D: TRBD2; J: TRBJ2-3; DNA: TGTGCCAGTAGTGGACTAGCGGGAGTATCAGATACGCAGTATTTT; CDR3: CASSGLAGVSDTQYF
V: TRBV28; size: .; D: TRBD1; J: TRBJ1-2; DNA: TGTGCCAGCATAGACCCCGGACAGGGAACTAACTATGGCTACACCTTC; CDR3: CASIDPGQGTNYGYTF
V: TRBV5-1; size: .; D: TRBD1; J: TRBJ1-6; DNA: TGCGCCAGCAGCTTGGGCCTACAGGGGGCTAATTCACCCCTCCACTTT; CDR3: CASSLGLQGANSPLHF
V: TRBV12-3/TRBV12-4; size: .; D: .; J: TRBJ2-1; DNA: TGTGCCAGCAGTCATACCCTTGGAGGTGAGCAGTTCTTC; CDR3: CASSHTLGGEQFF
V: TRBV27; size: .; D: .; J: TRBJ2-7; DNA: TGTGCCAGCAGTTTATCGGTAGCGCAGACCTACGAGCAGTACTTC; CDR3: CASSLSVAQTYEQYF
V: TRBV6-1; size: once; D: .; J: TRBJ1-5; DNA: TGTGCCAGCAGTGTACAGGGATTTCAGCCCCAGCATTTT; CDR3: CASSVQGFQPQHF
V: TRBV27; size: once; D: TRBD2; J: TRBJ2-1; DNA: TGTGCCAGCAGTCCCCGGGGGACTAGCTCCTACAATGAGCAGTTCTTC; CDR3: CASSPRGTSSYNEQFF
V: TRBV30; size: .; D: TRBD1; J: TRBJ2-3; DNA: TGTGCCTGGAGGTCTGGGACAGGAACCACAGATACGCAGTATTTT; CDR3: CAWRSGTGTTDTQYF
V: TRBV11-2; size: .; D: TRBD1; J: TRBJ2-3; DNA: TGTGCCAGCAGCTCCGGGACAGGAAACACAGATACGCAGTATTTT; CDR3: CASSSGTGNTDTQYF
V: TRBV12-3/TRBV12-4; size: once; D: .; J: TRBJ2-3; DNA: TGTGCCAGCATGGACTCAGATACGCAGTATTTT; CDR3: CASMDSDTQYF
V: TRBV6-6; size: .; D: .; J: TRBJ1-5; DNA: TGTGCCAGCACCACACCGATTGAAAATCAGCCCCAGCATTTT; CDR3: CASTTPIENQPQHF
V: TRBV5-1; size: .; D: TRBD1; J: TRBJ1-2; DNA: TGCGCCAGCAGCGGGGGACAGGGGTTTTTCAATGGCTACACCTTC; CDR3: CASSGGQGFFNGYTF
V: TRBV28; size: .; D: .; J: TRBJ1-2; DNA: TGTGCCAGCAGCCTCGACGCGGTGAGCGGCTACACCTTC; CDR3: CASSLDAVSGYTF
V: TRBV21-1; size: .; D: .; J: TRBJ1-5; DNA: TGTGCCAGCAGCAAAGATGGGTATACAGGGACCAATCAGCCCCAGCATTTT; CDR3: CASSKDGYTGTNQPQHF
V: TRBV5-1; size: .; D: TRBD1; J: TRBJ1-5; DNA: TGCGCCAGCAGCCCGACGGGACAGAAGGCGCAGCCCCAGCATTTT; CDR3: CASSPTGQKAQPQHF
V: TRBV6-6; size: once; D: TRBD1; J: TRBJ2-2; DNA: TGTGCCAGCAGTTACTCGGCAGGGGGGAACACCGGGGAGCTGTTTTTT; CDR3: CASSYSAGGNTGELFF
V: TRBV11-2; size: .; D: TRBD1; J: TRBJ2-1; DNA: TGTGCCAGCAGCTTGCAGGGACAGTTCAATGAGCAGTTCTTC; CDR3: CASSLQGQFNEQFF
V: TRBV28; size: .; D: .; J: TRBJ1-5; DNA: TGTGCCAGCAGTTTATCCCTACCCCAGCATTTT; CDR3: CASSLSLPQHF
V: TRBV28; size: .; D: .; J: TRBJ1-1; DNA: TGTGCCAGCAGTTCTTTCAGGGAAAGGGAAGCTTTCTTT; CDR3: CASSSFREREAFF
V: TRBV5-1; size: .; D: TRBD1; J: TRBJ1-1; DNA: TGCGCCAGCACCAACACACCGACAGGGGGTACTGAAGCTTTCTTT; CDR3: CASTNTPTGGTEAFF
V: TRBV3-1/TRBV3-2; size: .; D: .; J: TRBJ1-4; DNA: TGTGCCAGCAGCCAAGTCGGACTTAGCTATCGGAGTGAAAAACTGTTTTTT; CDR3: CASSQVGLSYRSEKLFF
V: TRBV25-1; size: once; D: .; J: TRBJ1-6; DNA: TGTGCCAGCAGTGAAAGCGGGAGAAATTCACCCCTCCACTTT; CDR3: CASSESGRNSPLHF